This TCR beta chain was captured by sequencing in a study of blood T cell repertoires in COVID-19. Study background: Sites across the United States, Italy and Spain contributed samples from acute and convalescent COVID-19. PBMCs, B-cell-depleted T cells, or T cells provided the cDNA or gDNA that made up the material.

Original handling: For nucleated cells, counts were estimated from reference gene primer amplification. TCRdb keeps only in-frame clones here, not all; method: immunoSEQ multiplex PCR. The V and J calls and clone size come from that table; D and trimming were worked out from the DNA. The data show tens of thousands of clones, approximately 93% seen once. Looked up from germline, CDR1 is SGHTA and CDR2 is FQGNSA. This CDR3 is built from 15 residues. With 1 base removed from V and 4 bases from J, the gap between germline ends came to 12 bases. This sequence was found in a man between 65 and 85 years old with active COVID-19. The chain couples TRBV7-2 to TRBJ2-3, with D perhaps TRBD1 (6 bases). The sequenced material came from peripheral blood. Here the CDR3 DNA reads TGTGCCAGCAGCTTAGGAGGGGGTAAAGCAGATACGCAGTATTTT. It yields the protein CASSLGGGKADTQYF. The full variable domain, rest sourced from reference TRBV7-2 and TRBJ2-3, is GAGVSQSPSNKVTEKGKDVELRCDPISGHTALYWYRQSLGQGLEFLIYFQGNSAPDKSGLPSDRFSAERTGGSVSTLTIQRTQQEDSAVYLCASSLGGGKADTQYFGPGTRLTVL.